One and the same sample provided the 6 T cell receptor beta chains below, sequenced in a study of blood T cell repertoires in COVID-19. The repertoire was sequenced with immunoSEQ multiplex PCR; TCRdb's copy has only in-frame clones and lacks some. The sample lists approximately 240,000 clones, approximately 79% seen once, with 4.5% to 6% in the top ten. Sequencing was done on a sample of peripheral blood. The receptors originated from a woman aged 80 or older with active or convalescent COVID-19.

The V gene is TRBV18, the J gene TRBJ2-1, with TRBD1 identical over 8 bases. The length of the CDR3 is 15 residues. Germline V CDR1 and CDR2: KGHSH, LQKENI. With 8 bases clipped from V and 4 bases from J, the junction kept 10 bases outside the gene matches. The CDR3 DNA reads TGTGCCAGCCGTATCGGACAGGGTGAATACAATGAGCAGTTCTTC. Translation gives CASRIGQGEYNEQFF.

The V call is TRBV24-1, the J call TRBJ2-1, with 10 bases matching TRBD2. Germline CDR1 is KGHDR and CDR2 is SFDVKD. Germline trimming cut 4 bases from V and 7 bases from J; bases unmatched to any gene: 12. The CDR3 totals 17 residues. The CDR3 DNA reads as TGTGCCACCAGTGACTCTAAAGCGGGAGGGCCACGAAATGAGCAGTTCTTC. Protein sequence: CATSDSKAGGPRNEQFF.

The rearrangement joins TRBV30 to TRBJ1-1, with D maybe TRBD1 (5 bases). The CDR3 consists of 13 residues. The germline CDR1 and CDR2 sequences are GTSNPN and SVGIG (reference sequence). Trimming shortened V by 1 base and J by 4 bases, and 10 bases separated the two germline ends. The CDR3 reads CAWSGGHRTEAFF. CDR3 bases: TGTGCCTGGAGTGGAGGACACCGCACTGAAGCTTTCTTT.

This sequence joins TRBV10-3 and TRBJ1-4; 7 bases are a match to TRBD1. The CDR3 has 14 amino acids. Germline V gives CDR1 ENHRY, CDR2 SYGVKD. V lost 8 bases, J lost 8 bases, and 11 bases stayed unmatched. CDR3 sequence (DNA): TGTGCCATCTCAGCCGGGACAGCGACCGAAAAACTGTTTTTT. Protein product: CAISAGTATEKLFF.

The V call is TRBV5-1, the J call TRBJ2-3; 10 bases fit TRBD2. CDR3 size: 17 residues. Germline values: CDR1 SGHRS, CDR2 YFSETQ. With V trimmed by 4 bases and J by 2 bases, 10 bases remained unmatched. CDR3 residues: CASSPPLAGASTDTQYF. CDR3 nucleotides: TGCGCCAGCAGCCCCCCCCTAGCGGGGGCCTCCACAGATACGCAGTATTTT.

The V gene is TRBV27, the J gene TRBJ2-1; the D gene is possibly TRBD2 (6 bases). CDR1 MNHEY and CDR2 SMNVEV come from the germline V gene (reference sequence). The CDR3 spans 16 residues. Trimming pared 3 bases from V and 6 bases from J, leaving 18 bases between. The CDR3 coding sequence is TGTGCCAGCAGTTTTTTGGTCGGCGGGATTGGCAATGAGCAGTTCTTC. This gives the protein CASSFLVGGIGNEQFF.